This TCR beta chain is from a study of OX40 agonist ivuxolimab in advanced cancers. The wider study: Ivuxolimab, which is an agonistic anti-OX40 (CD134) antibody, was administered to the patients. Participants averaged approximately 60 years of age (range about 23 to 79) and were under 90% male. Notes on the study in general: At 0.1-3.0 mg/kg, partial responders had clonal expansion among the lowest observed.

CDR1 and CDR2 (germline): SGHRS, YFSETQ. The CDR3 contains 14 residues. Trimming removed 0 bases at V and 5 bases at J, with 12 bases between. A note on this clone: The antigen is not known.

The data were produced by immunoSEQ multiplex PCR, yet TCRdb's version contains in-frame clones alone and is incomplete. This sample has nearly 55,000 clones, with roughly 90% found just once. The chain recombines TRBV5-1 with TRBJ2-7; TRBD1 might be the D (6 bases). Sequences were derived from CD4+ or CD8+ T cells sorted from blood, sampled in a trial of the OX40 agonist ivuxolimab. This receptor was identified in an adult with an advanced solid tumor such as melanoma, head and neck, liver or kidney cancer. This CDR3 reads CASSLVRGEHEQYF. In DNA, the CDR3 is TGCGCCAGCAGCTTGGTCAGGGGAGAGCACGAGCAGTACTTC.